The 3 T cell receptor beta chains listed next were all sequenced from one sample in a study of OX40 agonist ivuxolimab in advanced cancers. Data came from immunoSEQ multiplex PCR; TCRdb stores just in-frame clones and leaves some out. The repertoire has tens of thousands of clones, about 81% of them found once; the top ten carry about 0.4%. The material sequenced was CD4+ or CD8+ T cells sorted from blood, taken in a trial of the OX40 agonist ivuxolimab. The receptors stem from an adult with an advanced solid tumor such as melanoma, head and neck, liver or kidney cancer.

The V and J genes are TRBV5-1 and TRBJ2-2; D is unresolved. Germline V gene data show CDR1 as SGHRS and CDR2 as YFSETQ. The CDR3 loop spans 15 amino acids. The ends were cut back, 2 bases at V and 4 bases at J, with 12 bases in the middle. The CDR3 DNA is TGCGCCAGCAGCTTTAGTACAGTCCTCACCGGGGAGCTGTTTTTT. It encodes CASSFSTVLTGELFF. Full variable domain (remainder filled in from reference TRBV5-1 and TRBJ2-2): KAGVTQTPRYLIKTRGQQVTLSCSPISGHRSVSWYQQTPGQGLQFLFEYFSETQRNKGNFPGRFSGRQFSNSRSEMNVSTLELGDSALYLCASSFSTVLTGELFFGEGSRLTVL.

V is TRBV5-1 and J is TRBJ1-1; possible D gene TRBD1, 5 bases. Deletions cut 0 bases from V and 2 bases from J, with 14 bases between. This CDR3 is 16 amino acids long. Looked up from germline, CDR1 is SGHRS and CDR2 is YFSETQ. Here the CDR3 reads CASSLERGNLNTEAFF. The CDR3 region has the DNA TGCGCCAGCAGCTTGGAAAGGGGTAACCTCAACACTGAAGCTTTCTTT.

DNA of the CDR3: TGTGCCAGCGGAGGGACAATCCTTAACTATGGCTACACCTTC. As protein: CASGGTILNYGYTF. V usage is TRBV6-1 and J usage is TRBJ1-2; possible D gene TRBD1, 6 bases. The CDR3 spans 14 residues. Trimming removed 8 bases from V and 1 base from J, with 14 bases in between. CDR1 MNHNS and CDR2 SASEGT come from the germline V gene.